Given below is one T cell receptor (beta chain) in context. The antigen remains undetermined. This sample is drawn from a study of cytomegalovirus exposure and HLA in healthy donors. Study-wide results and limits: HLA alleles showed associations with some 17,000 TCR beta sequences in a later analysis, at a 0.05 false discovery rate.

Healthy individuals who donated bone marrow served as the donors. Germline trimming cut 2 bases from V and 2 bases from J; bases unmatched to any gene: 4. CDR3 length equals 16 residues. Germline CDR1 ENHRY, CDR2 SYGVKD. It was with 60 Vbeta and 13 Jbeta primers that the PCR ran. Only in-frame clones appear in the TCRdb table, and some are missing; sequencing was by immunoSEQ multiplex PCR. The sample contains 90,000 to 95,000 clones, 81% of which appear only once. Sequencing was carried out using PBMCs. The V and J genes are TRBV10-3 and TRBJ2-7; 12 bases are a match to TRBD2. The receptor comes from a girl aged 2 to 10 in good health and CMV-seropositive. Written as DNA, the CDR3 is TGTGCCATCAGTGAGGGACTAGCGGGATCTCCCTACGAGCAGTACTTC. It codes for CAISEGLAGSPYEQYF.